The 10 T cell receptor beta chains reported below all come from one sample, sequenced in a study of blood T cell repertoires in COVID-19. Repertoires were generated with immunoSEQ multiplex PCR, while TCRdb's copy carries only in-frame clones and drops some. The sample includes 300,000 to 350,000 clones, about 93% of them seen just once. The sequencing input was peripheral blood. The source is a woman in her late teens or twenties who had recovered from COVID-19.

The V and J genes are TRBV3-1 (or the pseudogene TRBV3-2) and TRBJ1-2, with D perhaps matching TRBD1 (6 bases). V lost 2 bases to trimming and J lost 2 bases, with 6 bases between them. Germline V gene data show CDR1 as LGHDT and CDR2 as YNNKEL (reference sequence). This CDR3 has 13 residues. CDR3 in DNA: TGTGCCAGCAGCCAACAGGGGAACTATGGCTACACCTTC. Its translation: CASSQQGNYGYTF.

The chain couples TRBV7-9 to TRBJ1-5; D is ambiguous. Per germline, CDR1 SEHNR and CDR2 FQNEAQ (reference sequence). Between the trimmed V and J ends, which lost 6 bases and 1 base, there was a span of 10 bases. The CDR3 runs to 14 residues. The CDR3 loop reads CASRGPGSNQPQHF. The CDR3 bases are TGTGCCAGCAGAGGACCGGGAAGCAATCAGCCCCAGCATTTT.

The rearrangement uses TRBV6-2 or TRBV6-3 and TRBJ1-2, with D unclear. Germline V gives CDR1 MNHEY, CDR2 SVGEGT. This CDR3 has 13 amino acids. Trimming pared 5 bases from V and 9 bases from J, leaving 16 bases between. CDR3 coding DNA: TGTGCCAGCAGTAGGAGCTCCCTTGGAAGCTACACCTTC. Protein sequence: CASSRSSLGSYTF.

The rearrangement links TRBV5-4 to TRBJ1-6; 7 nucleotides match TRBD1. The CDR3 contains 17 residues. Germline-derived CDR1 and CDR2 are SGHNT and YYREEE (reference sequence). V gave up 0 bases and J gave up 5 bases; unmatched junction bases: 8. This chain's CDR3 is CASSLDRRDRNNSPLHF. The CDR3 coding sequence is TGTGCCAGCAGCTTGGACCGGAGGGACAGAAATAATTCACCCCTCCACTTT.

J is TRBJ2-3 and V is TRBV7-8, with 12 bases lining up with TRBD2. The length of the CDR3 is 20 residues. V dropped 6 bases and J dropped 3; count of bases not matched to a gene: 19. Germline CDR1 is SGHVS and CDR2 is FQNEAQ. The DNA of the CDR3 is TGTGCCAGCAGGCGCAGAGGGGGCCTAGCGGGAGGGGTGTGGACAGATACGCAGTATTTT. Protein sequence: CASRRRGGLAGGVWTDTQYF.

The chain is built from TRBV14 and TRBJ1-2; TRBD1 matches 7 bases. V lost 3 bases and J lost 9; bases outside the gene matches: 13. CDR1 and CDR2 from the germline V gene are SGHDN and FVKESK. The CDR3 totals 15 residues. CDR3 nucleotides: TGTGCCAGCAGCCAGGGAGGACAGGCGGTCTCGAGCTACACCTTC. This gives the protein CASSQGGQAVSSYTF.

The CDR3 nucleotides are TGTGCCAGCAGCACGACAGGGGGCCTCACCGGGGAGCTGTTTTTT. It codes for CASSTTGGLTGELFF. The chain has TRBV3-1 (or the pseudogene TRBV3-2) and TRBJ2-2, with 10 bases aligning to TRBD1. Germline V gene data show CDR1 as LGHDT and CDR2 as YNNKEL (reference sequence). The CDR3 loop spans 15 amino acids. V was pared by 5 bases and J by 4 bases, with 4 bases of the junction left unmatched.

This clone was counted between two and nine times. This chain joins TRBV6-5 and TRBJ2-7; D may be TRBD1 (6 bases). Trimming left V 0 bases short and J 1 base short, with 10 bases between. The CDR3 loop spans 15 amino acids. CDR1 MNHEY and CDR2 SVGAGI come from the germline V gene. DNA of the CDR3: TGTGCCAGCAGTTACTCGAGGCAGGGGTCCTACGAGCAGTACGTC. Its protein is CASSYSRQGSYEQYV.

CDR3 protein: CASSEGLGDGYTF. The CDR3, as DNA: TGCGCCAGCAGTGAAGGCCTCGGGGATGGCTACACCTTC. This chain links TRBV10-1 with TRBJ1-2; D remains unclear. The V gene's germline CDR1 is WNHNN and CDR2 SYGVQD (reference sequence). Trimming pared 3 bases from V and 6 bases from J, leaving 11 bases between. The CDR3 contains 13 residues.

This chain links TRBV10-3 with TRBJ2-2, with D perhaps matching TRBD2 (5 bases). Germline V gives CDR1 ENHRY, CDR2 SYGVKD. V was pared by 4 bases and J by 1 base, with 10 bases between. This CDR3 region has 15 residues. CDR3: CAISASGMNTGELFF. Written as DNA, the CDR3 is TGTGCCATCAGTGCTTCGGGAATGAACACCGGGGAGCTGTTTTTT.